This T cell receptor beta chain is drawn from a study of blood T cell repertoires in COVID-19. The overall study: Samples representing acute and convalescent COVID-19 were sourced from the United States, Italy and Spain. Nucleic acid was either cDNA or gDNA, and it came from T cells, B-cell-depleted T cells, or PBMCs.

The V and J ends lost 5 bases and 9 bases, in that order; junction bases with no gene match: 9. Germline V CDR1 and CDR2: SGHTA, FQGNSA. There are 13 residues in the CDR3. Original processing notes: By means of reference gene primer amplification, nucleated cell counts were estimated. TCRdb's table, derived via immunoSEQ multiplex PCR, lists solely in-frame clones and lacks some. The V and J calls and the clone size are those of that table, but D and trimming were determined from the DNA. The sample lists around 25,000 clones, under 85% occurring once. The clonotype was recovered from a man in his 70s with acute or convalescent COVID-19. The sequenced sample consisted of peripheral blood. The chain recombines TRBV7-2 with TRBJ1-1, with 7 bases that match TRBD1. CDR3 DNA: TGTGCCAGCAGCGACACAGGGGTGTCACAAGCTTTCTTT. This sequence encodes CASSDTGVSQAFF.